This record concerns one TCR beta chain sequence. What it binds is not known. The data were obtained in a study of blood T cells in healthy people across ages. The study, taken as a whole, reports: Both naive CD4+ cell counts and diversity were greater in long-lived donors than in aged donors.

The use of a sample-barcoded 5' primer and a J-beta primer mix characterized a second PCR of about 7 to 12 cycles. MiXCR, applied by TCRdb to the 5' RACE reads, yields one record per CDR3 protein. The sample comprises about 570,000 distinct CDR3 sequences, 25% to 30% of which are singletons, and roughly 18% rests with the top ten. CDR1 is SGHRS, CDR2 YFSETQ, per germline. The CDR3 extends over 15 amino acids. Trimming took 1 base from V and 5 from J, leaving 10 bases between them. At least 6.5 million PBMCs were isolated per sample. The gene calls are TRBV5-1 and TRBJ1-6; D is undetermined. The specimen was blood. The TCR originated in a woman aged 65 to 85 in good health. The CDR3 nucleotides are TGCGCCAGCAGCTTGAGTGGCCGCGATAATTCACCCCTCCACTTT. As protein: CASSLSGRDNSPLHF. The variable domain in full, completed from reference TRBV5-1 and TRBJ1-6, reads KAGVTQTPRYLIKTRGQQVTLSCSPISGHRSVSWYQQTPGQGLQFLFEYFSETQRNKGNFPGRFSGRQFSNSRSEMNVSTLELGDSALYLCASSLSGRDNSPLHFGNGTRLTVT.